This T cell receptor beta chain stems from a study of early T cells in non-severe SARS-CoV-2 infection. At the level of the study: Alpha and beta chains were unpaired, from unsorted whole-blood bulk RNA.

Individually, cDNA molecules had unique molecular identifiers attached to them. TCRdb recomputed calls from the 5' RACE reads with MiXCR, one row per CDR3 protein. Seen here are 60,000 or so distinct CDR3 sequences, around 13% observed once, and the top ten hold 4% to 5%. The CDR3 has 16 amino acids. V trimming: 3 bases; J trimming: 7 bases; junction bases outside the gene matches: 13. Germline lookup yields CDR1 MGHDK and CDR2 SYGVNS. This clonotype was counted many times. The TCR sequence derives from an adult who was a healthcare worker with PCR-confirmed SARS-CoV-2 infection or an uninfected control (not recorded which). The chain recombines TRBV25-1 with TRBJ2-3; 7 bases fit TRBD2. Sequenced: whole blood. The CDR3 bases are TGTGCCAGCAGTGATTTCTCCGGGACTACCTCCCATACGCAGTATTTT. It specifies CASSDFSGTTSHTQYF.